This T cell receptor beta chain came from a study of blood T cell repertoires in COVID-19 (dated by TCRdb to about 2020). Looking at the study overall: Samples from collaborators originated in the United States, Italy and Spain and spanned both the acute and convalescent phases of COVID-19. The prospective study material was composed of cDNA or gDNA derived from T cells, B-cell-depleted T cells, or PBMCs. The dataset comprised deeply sampled blood TCRbeta repertoires from subjects exposed to, actively infected with, or recovered from COVID-19. The repertoires were released in a freely available public database meant as a resource for research on the immune response to SARS-CoV-2. The samples were drawn from the first 160 participants of the ongoing ImmuneRACE study and from 1,200 or so subjects provided by 6 global collaborators. Sample metadata almost always included a de-identified subject ID, COVID-19 status, age in years and sex. Where HLA class I and class II types were available, the types were taken from metadata supplied by the sample provider, not from assay-based typing. The paper's findings and limits, for the study overall: How much clinical and demographic metadata was included differed by source and by participant, and the metadata was provided uncurated.

A remark on this clone: Its specific antigen is unknown. No per-base quality is available; no much larger clone lies one base away.

CDR1 LGHNA and CDR2 YSLEER were looked up in the germline V gene. V and J are truncated by 1 base and 4 bases respectively, leaving an intervening sequence of 15 bases. The cysteine opens and the phenylalanine closes a CDR3 of 16 amino acids. Only the CDR3 region is kept as DNA, spanning 48 bases read in frame from base 1. Collaborating institutions collected whole blood in K2EDTA tubes following their own protocols. For TCRbeta analysis, collaborator samples were shipped as frozen whole blood, as isolated PBMCs, or as DNA extracted from either sample type. TCRbeta CDR3 regions were amplified from genomic DNA using the immunoSEQ Assay, a bias-controlled multiplex PCR. Concerning the study's data processing: The number of nucleated cells in each sample was estimated by amplification of reference gene primers within the assay. To quantify the absolute abundance of each unique TCRbeta CDR3 rearrangement, sequence reads were collapsed and filtered. For each sample, productive Simpson clonality was calculated by taking the square root of Simpson's diversity index across productive rearrangements. This is the immuneACCESS table as TCRdb keeps it, with only in-frame sequences that have V and J called. A part of the clones is gone; compared with another copy, unresolved V genes explain less than half, and the rest is unexplained. Clone size and the V and J calls come from that table; the DNA yielded D and trimming. This sample is represented by some 120,000 clones; 90% of them were singletons. 1.8% of the sample goes to the ten largest clones.

This clonotype was sampled from a human donor with active COVID-19. The donor label of this sample is uncertain. In this chain, TRBV4-3 is recombined with TRBJ2-3; a tentative D match to TRBD2 spans 5 bases. What was sequenced was peripheral blood. The CDR3 reads as follows: CASSQVTASRADTQYF. The DNA sequence is given as TGCGCCAGCAGCCAAGTAACCGCGTCGAGGGCAGATACGCAGTATTTT.